These 9 T cell receptor beta chains originate from one sample sequenced in a study of T-cell reconstitution after alpha-beta-depleted transplantation in children. Preparation of the TCRbeta library was carried out with unique molecular identifiers. From the PCR reads, TCRdb called clonotypes with MiXCR, one entry per CDR3 protein. The table includes about 980,000 distinct CDR3 sequences, about 31% detected once. The source material was PBMCs, mostly from graft donor cells, sampled 360 days after TCRalphabeta/CD19-depleted stem cell transplant. The receptors shown here come from a boy under three years old who had a stem cell transplant for SCID, so the T cells may come from the graft donor.

The V and J genes are TRBV4-3 and TRBJ1-5; D uncertain. From germline, CDR1 is LGHNA and CDR2 YSLEER. This CDR3 has 13 amino acids. V was cut by 0 bases and J by 9 bases, with 9 bases left in between. The CDR3 loop reads CASSQDIPRPQHF. CDR3 nucleotides: TGCGCCAGCAGCCAAGATATTCCGAGGCCCCAGCATTTT.

This clonotype was seen a handful of times. The rearrangement links TRBV6-1 to TRBJ2-1; TRBD2 matches 8 bases. Per germline, CDR1 MNHNS and CDR2 SASEGT. This CDR3 has 15 amino acids. The junction had 10 bases not matched to a gene; V was cut back by 6 bases and J by 6 bases. DNA of the CDR3: TGTGCCAGCAGAAATAGCGGGGCCCCTGGCAATGAGCAGTTCTTC. Amino acid sequence: CASRNSGAPGNEQFF.

V usage is TRBV7-6 and J usage is TRBJ2-3; 9 nucleotides agree with TRBD1. CDR1 and CDR2 (germline): SGHVS, FNYEAQ. V lost 3 bases to trimming and J lost 0 bases; unmatched junction nucleotides: 4. This CDR3 is built from 16 residues. The CDR3 DNA reads as TGTGCCAGCAGCTTCGACAGGGGGGGTAGCACAGATACGCAGTATTTT. Its protein is CASSFDRGGSTDTQYF. The full variable domain, its missing parts supplied by reference TRBV7-6 and TRBJ2-3, is GAGVSQSPRYKVTKRGQDVALRCDPISGHVSLYWYRQALGQGPEFLTYFNYEAQQDKSGLPNDRFSAERPEGSISTLTIQRTEQRDSAMYRCASSFDRGGSTDTQYFGPGTRLTVL.

The chain carries TRBV20-1 and TRBJ2-1, with 8 bases identical to TRBD1. Losses at the gene ends were 6 bases for V and 10 bases for J; bases not matched to a gene: 8. This CDR3 contains 12 residues. Germline V lookup: CDR1 DFQATT, CDR2 SNEGSKA (reference sequence). The CDR3 is CSARQGQREQFF. In DNA form, the CDR3 reads TGCAGTGCACGACAGGGGCAGCGGGAGCAGTTCTTC.

This clonotype turned up a few times. V usage is TRBV6-2 or TRBV6-3 and J usage is TRBJ2-2; tentative D call: TRBD1 (6 bases). CDR1 and CDR2 (germline): MNHEY, SVGEGT. This CDR3 has 15 amino acids. The germline V and J ends were trimmed by 7 bases and 6 bases, with 18 bases remaining between them. CDR3 residues: CASNPTGLGAGELFF. The CDR3 DNA reads TGTGCCAGCAACCCTACAGGGTTGGGAGCCGGGGAGCTGTTTTTT.

This chain joins TRBV7-9 and TRBJ1-1, with unresolved D. The CDR3 is 14 residues long. The germline V gene encodes CDR1 SEHNR and CDR2 FQNEAQ (reference sequence). Trimming left V 0 bases short and J 2 bases short, with 7 bases between. Here the CDR3 DNA reads TGTGCCAGCAGCTTAGCGGACGGAAACACTGAAGCTTTCTTT. Protein: CASSLADGNTEAFF.

This clonotype was seen only a few times. V gene TRBV28 combines with J gene TRBJ2-7, with a possible D match to TRBD1 (6 bases). The V and J ends lost 5 bases and 7 bases respectively, with 15 bases between them. This CDR3 region has 13 residues. Germline CDR1 and CDR2: MDHEN and SYDVKM. The CDR3 loop reads CASSTRQEWEQYF. The CDR3 nucleotides are TGTGCCAGCAGTACCCGACAGGAATGGGAGCAGTACTTC.

The chain recombines TRBV27 with TRBJ2-7; a possible D gene is TRBD2 (6 bases). Per the germline V gene, CDR1 is MNHEY and CDR2 is SMNVEV (reference sequence). V was trimmed by 7 bases and J by 7 bases, leaving 17 bases between them. The CDR3 is 13 amino acids. The CDR3: CASTDYVGGEQYF. DNA for the CDR3: TGTGCCAGCACCGATTACGTGGGAGGTGAGCAGTACTTC.

The chain employs TRBV3-1 and TRBJ2-4; no firm D call. The CDR3 loop spans 11 amino acids. Germline assignment: CDR1 LGHDT and CDR2 YNNKEL (reference sequence). V gave up 3 bases and J gave up 11 bases, with 8 bases separating them. The CDR3 sequence is CASSHAVFQYF. The CDR3, as DNA: TGTGCCAGCAGCCACGCTGTCTTTCAGTACTTC.